This T cell receptor (beta chain) was found in a study of beta chain features in type 1 diabetes. Reverse transcription of all isolated RNA meant that expressed TCRB transcripts were sequenced. TCRdb keeps only in-frame clones here, not all; method: immunoSEQ multiplex PCR. The table records tens of thousands of clones, around 52% of them present only once. Trimming took 4 bases from V and 1 from J; bases not matched to a gene: 5. There are 14 residues in the CDR3. Germline CDR1 SQVTM, CDR2 ANQGSEA. Donors underwent one heparinised blood draw, approximately 120 mL on average. The sample was Tregs from blood. V gene TRBV29-1 combines with J gene TRBJ1-2; 8 nucleotides match TRBD1. The TCR comes from a woman between 18 and 29 years old in good health. CDR3 bases: TGCAGCGTTGTGTCAGGGGGCTTTAACTATGGCTACACCTTC. Protein product: CSVVSGGFNYGYTF.